This T cell receptor beta chain was sequenced during a study of blood T cell repertoires in COVID-19 (dated by TCRdb to between 2020 and 2021). Context from the whole study: Collaborator samples came from the United States, Italy and Spain and covered acute and convalescent phases of COVID-19. The prospective study material was composed of cDNA or gDNA derived from T cells, B-cell-depleted T cells, or PBMCs. The dataset comprised deeply sampled blood TCRbeta repertoires from subjects exposed to, actively infected with, or recovered from COVID-19. The repertoires were released in a freely available public database intended as a resource for research on the immune response to SARS-CoV-2. Samples came from the ongoing ImmuneRACE study (first 160 participants) plus 1,254 subjects from 6 global collaborators. The sample metadata nearly always contained a de-identified subject ID, COVID-19 status, age in years and sex. Where available, HLA class I and class II types were taken from metadata supplied by the sample provider and were not determined by assay-based typing. Results the study describes overall, beyond this receptor: The amount of clinical and demographic metadata varied by source and participant and was provided uncurated.

TCRbeta CDR3 regions were amplified from genomic DNA using the immunoSEQ Assay, a bias-controlled multiplex PCR. As for the original processing: The number of nucleated cells in each sample was estimated by amplification of reference gene primers within the assay. To quantify the absolute abundance of each unique TCRbeta CDR3 rearrangement, sequence reads were collapsed and filtered. For each sample, productive Simpson clonality was calculated as the square root of Simpson's diversity index across productive rearrangements. TCRdb's version of the immuneACCESS table is confined to in-frame rearrangements and falls short of the full clone set. An unresolved V gene accounts for under half of the shortfall where checked; the remainder is of unknown origin. V and J calls and clone size follow that table, whereas D and trimming were derived from the DNA. In this sample the table shows 250,000 or so clones, more than 80% of which occur a single time. Clones ranked in the top ten supply about 1% of the sample.

Concerning this clone: Its recognized antigen is unknown. No qualities accompany the bases; no much larger clone lies one base away.

Enrolling through a virtual design, the prospective study's participants ranged in age from roughly 18 to 90 years and lived across some 23 United States geographic areas. Cohort assignment in the prospective study relied on participant-reported clinical history from a screening survey and a study questionnaire. Exposed participants were defined as having been in contact with someone with a PCR-confirmed or clinician-diagnosed COVID-19 case within 2 weeks of study entry. In the prospective study, mobile phlebotomists collected whole blood, serum and a nasopharyngeal or oropharyngeal swab from each participant. Additional blood draws and questionnaires over a 2-month period could optionally be provided by prospective study participants. Before DNA extraction, prospective study blood samples were shipped either frozen or at room temperature. Relative to germline, V is 5 bases shorter and J is 3 bases shorter, with 6 bases between their ends. From a lookup of the germline V gene, CDR1 and CDR2 are SGHVS and FNYEAQ. Measured from the cysteine to the phenylalanine, the CDR3 is 12 residues long. CDR3 DNA is the only sequence kept; it has 36 bases, read in frame from the first base.

Rearrangement joined TRBV7-6 to TRBJ2-3; no D gene call is confident. Material for sequencing was PBMCs or T cells enriched from blood (not recorded which). The sequence was collected from a man in his fifties who had been exposed to COVID-19. Read as DNA, the sequence is TGTGCCAGCAGCCTTTCTACAGATACGCAGTATTTT. This encodes CASSLSTDTQYF. This CDR3, with the reference TRBV7-6 and TRBJ2-3 proteins standing in past its ends, gives the full variable domain GAGVSQSPRYKVTKRGQDVALRCDPISGHVSLYWYRQALGQGPEFLTYFNYEAQQDKSGLPNDRFSAERPEGSISTLTIQRTEQRDSAMYRCASSLSTDTQYFGPGTRLTVL.